The following is a TCR beta chain sequence with its context. This sample was taken from a study of blood T cell repertoires in COVID-19. Using immunoSEQ multiplex PCR, the repertoire was profiled, and TCRdb retains in-frame clones only, with some absent. The data show approximately 330,000 clones, with roughly 89% seen just once and more than 7.5% held by the top ten. Enrollment of patients from Seattle took place during active infection, with longitudinal follow-up. The CDR3 covers 13 residues. The V end lost 5 bases, the J end lost 3 bases, and 11 bases lay between the germline ends. Per germline, CDR1 LNHDA and CDR2 SQIVND (reference sequence).

The gene calls are TRBV19 and TRBJ2-7, with a weak D call TRBD2 (5 bases). Sequenced: peripheral blood. This TCR derives from a man aged 25-45 years with COVID-19, enrolled during active disease. The CDR3: CASSLGRGYEQYF. The CDR3 nucleotides read TGTGCCAGTAGTCTCGGACGGGGCTACGAGCAGTACTTC.